The clone carrying this T cell receptor (beta chain) was observed a handful of times. Method: immunoSEQ multiplex PCR; TCRdb's copy keeps in-frame clones and lacks some. The repertoire consists of some 170,000 clones, with over 75% occurring once and the leading ten covering 1% to 1.5%. Looked up from germline, CDR1 is SEHNR and CDR2 is FQNEAQ (reference sequence). This CDR3 has 14 residues. The J segment lost 11 bases and the V segment lost 2 bases, leaving 11 bases of the junction unmatched. The data stem from a study of blood T cell repertoires in COVID-19. The clonotype comes from a human donor with acute COVID-19. The donor label of this sample is uncertain. Sequenced sample: PBMCs or T cells enriched from blood (not recorded which). The V gene is TRBV7-9, the J gene TRBJ1-1; 7 nucleotides agree with TRBD1. CDR3 coding DNA: TGTGCCAGCAGCTTATCAGCAGGGGGGAACCTGGCTTTCTTT. This sequence encodes CASSLSAGGNLAFF. The whole variable domain, remainder taken from reference TRBV7-9 and TRBJ1-1, is DTGVSQNPRHKITKRGQNVTFRCDPISEHNRLYWYRQTLGQGPEFLTYFQNEAQLEKSRLLSDRFSAERPKGSFSTLEIQRTEQGDSAMYLCASSLSAGGNLAFFGQGTRLTVV.